The text below deals with one TCR beta chain. This clone has a single count. The target of this receptor is not known. Base quality data are lacking; no much larger clone is found one base away. At one collaborating source in Seattle, patients were enrolled during active infection and were followed longitudinally through the course of disease. Collaborating institutions collected whole blood in K2EDTA tubes following their own protocols. Collaborator samples were shipped for TCRbeta analysis as frozen whole blood, isolated PBMCs, or DNA extracted from either sample type. The sample originates from a study of blood T cell repertoires in COVID-19 (dated by TCRdb to between 2020 and 2021). In the study overall: Samples covering the acute and convalescent phases of COVID-19 were provided by collaborators in the United States, Italy and Spain. The repertoires were made available in a free public database intended to serve as a resource for research on the immune response to SARS-CoV-2. The samples were drawn from the first 160 participants of the ongoing ImmuneRACE study and from some 1,300 subjects provided by 6 global collaborators. The prospective study material was composed of cDNA or gDNA derived from T cells, B-cell-depleted T cells, or PBMCs. Where available, HLA class I and class II types were obtained from metadata supplied by the sample provider rather than from assay-based typing. Subjects who had been exposed to COVID-19, were actively infected with it, or had recovered from it provided the deeply sampled blood TCRbeta repertoires that made up the dataset. Nearly every sample came with metadata listing a de-identified subject ID, COVID-19 status, age in years and sex.

The immunoSEQ Assay, a bias-controlled multiplex PCR, was used to amplify TCRbeta CDR3 regions from genomic DNA. Per the original workflow: The number of nucleated cells in each sample was estimated by amplification of reference gene primers within the assay. To quantify the absolute abundance of each unique TCRbeta CDR3 rearrangement, sequence reads were collapsed and filtered. For each sample, productive Simpson clonality was calculated as the square root of Simpson's diversity index across productive rearrangements. TCRdb retrieved this table from immuneACCESS and kept in-frame rearrangements only. Not all clones are present; in checked studies, unresolved V genes account for under half, and no reason is known for the remainder. The V and J calls and clone size were taken over from that table, and D and trimming were inferred from the DNA. The sample has hundreds of thousands of clones on record, 90% of them singletons. Under 1.1% of the sample is in the top ten clones.

The paper as a whole reports these results and caveats: Clinical and demographic metadata were provided uncurated, with the amount varying by source and participant.

Taken from the germline V gene (reference sequence), the CDR1 and CDR2 loops are LNHNV and YYDKDF. V gives up 1 base and J gives up 3 bases, and the segment between their germline ends measures 7 bases. Taken from cysteine to phenylalanine, the CDR3 has 13 residues. The entry retains the CDR3 DNA only, 39 bases that are in frame from base 1. The sequence links TRBV15 to TRBJ2-7; there is no confident call for the D gene. Input material: peripheral blood. The sequence derives from a woman between 35 and 50 years old with COVID-19, enrolled during active disease. The DNA reads TGTGCCACCAGCAGAGCGCGGTACTACGAGCAGTACTTC. The translation is CATSRARYYEQYF.